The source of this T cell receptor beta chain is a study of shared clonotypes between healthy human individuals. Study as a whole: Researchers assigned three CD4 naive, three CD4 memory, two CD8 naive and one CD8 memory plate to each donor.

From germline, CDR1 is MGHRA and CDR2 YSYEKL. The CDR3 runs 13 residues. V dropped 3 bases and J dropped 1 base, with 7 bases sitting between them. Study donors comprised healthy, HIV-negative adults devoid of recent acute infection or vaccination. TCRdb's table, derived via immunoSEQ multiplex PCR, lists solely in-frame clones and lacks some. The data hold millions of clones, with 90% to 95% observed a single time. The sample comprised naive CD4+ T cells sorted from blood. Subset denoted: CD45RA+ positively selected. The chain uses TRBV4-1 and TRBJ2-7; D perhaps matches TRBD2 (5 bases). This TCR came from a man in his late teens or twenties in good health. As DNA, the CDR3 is TGCGCCAGCAGCCAGAGGGAATCCTACGAGCAGTACTTC. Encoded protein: CASSQRESYEQYF.